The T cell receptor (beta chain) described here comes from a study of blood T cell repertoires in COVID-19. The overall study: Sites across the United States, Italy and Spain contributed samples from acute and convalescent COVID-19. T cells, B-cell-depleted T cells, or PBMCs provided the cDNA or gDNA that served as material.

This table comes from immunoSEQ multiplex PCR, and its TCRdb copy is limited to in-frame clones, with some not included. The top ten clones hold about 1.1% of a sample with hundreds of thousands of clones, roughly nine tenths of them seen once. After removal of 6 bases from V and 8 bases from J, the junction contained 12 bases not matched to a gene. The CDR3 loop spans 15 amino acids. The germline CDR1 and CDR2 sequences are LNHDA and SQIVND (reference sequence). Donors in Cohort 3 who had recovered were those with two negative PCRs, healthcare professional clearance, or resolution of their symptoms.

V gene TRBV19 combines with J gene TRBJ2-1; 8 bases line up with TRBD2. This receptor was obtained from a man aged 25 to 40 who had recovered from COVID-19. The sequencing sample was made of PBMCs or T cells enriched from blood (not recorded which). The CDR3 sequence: CASSQPGLGGDEQFF. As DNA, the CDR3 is TGTGCCAGTAGCCAACCGGGACTAGGAGGCGATGAGCAGTTCTTC. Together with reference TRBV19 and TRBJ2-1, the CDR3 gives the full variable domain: DGGITQSPKYLFRKEGQNVTLSCEQNLNHDAMYWYRQDPGQGLRLIYYSQIVNDFQKGDIAEGYSVSREKKESFPLTVTSAQKNPTAFYLCASSQPGLGGDEQFFGPGTRLTVL.